This passage covers 28 T cell receptor beta chains from one sample sequenced in a study of blood T cell repertoires in COVID-19. TCRdb's table, derived via immunoSEQ multiplex PCR, lists solely in-frame clones and lacks some. Of about 230,000 clones listed, roughly 87% are singletons. The sample comprised PBMCs or T cells enriched from blood (not recorded which). All receptors derive from a man aged 30 to 45 who had recovered from COVID-19.

The chain employs TRBV30 and TRBJ1-1; no definite D call. The length of the CDR3 is 12 residues. Germline CDR1 GTSNPN, CDR2 SVGIG (reference sequence). The V and J ends lost 4 bases and 1 base respectively, with 7 bases between them. CDR3 DNA: TGTGCCTGGATCGGGGAGAACACTGAAGCTTTCTTT. Its protein product is CAWIGENTEAFF.

V and J are TRBV30 and TRBJ1-6; 12 bases align to TRBD1. Germline loops: CDR1 GTSNPN, CDR2 SVGIG (reference sequence). This CDR3 has 18 amino acids. V shed 2 bases, J shed 7 bases, and the junction held 12 bases outside the gene matches. The CDR3 region is CAWSTGTGGPIGNSPLHF. In nucleotides, the CDR3 is TGTGCCTGGAGTACCGGGACAGGGGGCCCCATCGGGAATTCACCCCTCCACTTT. The full variable domain, in which reference TRBV30 and TRBJ1-6 provide the parts outside the CDR3, is SQTIHQWPATLVQPVGSPLSLECTVEGTSNPNLYWYRQAAGRGLQLLFYSVGIGQISSEVPQNLSASRPQDRQFILSSKKLLLSDSGFYLCAWSTGTGGPIGNSPLHFGNGTRLTVT.

The CDR3 loop is CATTIDRGDYGYTF. The CDR3 nucleotides read TGTGCCACCACCATAGACAGGGGGGACTATGGCTACACCTTC. The chain has TRBV15 and TRBJ1-2; TRBD1 agrees at 9 bases. Germline V CDR1 and CDR2: LNHNV, YYDKDF (reference sequence). Germline trimming cut 7 bases from V and 3 bases from J; bases unmatched to any gene: 6. This CDR3 has 14 residues.

A few counts support this clone. The chain combines TRBV28 with TRBJ1-4; possible D gene TRBD1, 5 bases. The CDR3 sequence is 15 residues long. Trimming stripped 5 bases from V and 0 bases from J, with 10 bases between. Germline CDR1 MDHEN, CDR2 SYDVKM. CDR3 in amino acids: CASSPGGATNEKLFF. In DNA form, the CDR3 reads TGTGCCAGCAGTCCGGGGGGGGCAACTAATGAAAAACTGTTTTTT.

The CDR3 reads CASSSGTAGYNEQFF. The CDR3, as DNA: TGTGCCAGCAGCTCCGGGACAGCGGGCTACAATGAGCAGTTCTTC. The chain employs TRBV11-2 and TRBJ2-1; D is perhaps TRBD1 (7 bases). The CDR3 is 15 amino acids. CDR1 and CDR2 from the germline V gene are SGHAT and FQNNGV. Trimming removed 4 bases from V and 3 bases from J, with 13 bases in between.

In this sample, this clone turned up a few times. This chain joins TRBV20-1 and TRBJ2-2, with D perhaps TRBD1 (5 bases). This CDR3 region has 14 residues. The V end was cut by 3 bases, the J end by 4 bases, with 12 bases between. Per germline, CDR1 DFQATT and CDR2 SNEGSKA (reference sequence). DNA of the CDR3: TGCAGTGCTAGTAGGGGATCAGGCACCGGGGAGCTGTTTTTT. Its translation is CSASRGSGTGELFF.

This clone was picked up a small number of times. The chain joins TRBV7-2 to TRBJ1-2; D ambiguous. Trimming removed 1 base from V and 3 bases from J, with 12 bases in between. CDR1 and CDR2 (germline): SGHTA, FQGNSA. CDR3 length: 15 amino acids. The CDR3 bases are TGTGCCAGCAGCTTAGAGGCACAGCCCTACTATGGCTACACCTTC. It encodes CASSLEAQPYYGYTF.

Written as DNA, the CDR3 is TGTGCCAGCAGCTTTGGGGGGTCTGGAAACACCATATATTTT. This translates into CASSFGGSGNTIYF. V and J are TRBV5-4 and TRBJ1-3, with D possibly TRBD1 on 5 matching bases. The V end was cut by 2 bases, the J end by 1 base, with 7 bases between. This CDR3 contains 14 residues. CDR1 and CDR2 (germline): SGHNT, YYREEE (reference sequence).

The chain carries TRBV23-1 and TRBJ1-3, with a tentative D call TRBD1 (5 bases). TRBV23-1 carries the ORF label, with uncertain function. The V end lost 0 bases, the J end lost 4 bases, and 13 bases lay between the germline ends. The CDR3 is 16 residues long. DNA of the CDR3: TGCGCCAGCAGTCAATCAAGGCTCAGGGCCGGAAACACCATATATTTT. It specifies CASSQSRLRAGNTIYF.

V and J are TRBV6-5 and TRBJ2-7; a possible D gene is TRBD1 (6 bases). The CDR3 totals 15 residues. V lost 6 bases and J 6 bases, leaving 21 bases between the germline ends. CDR1 is MNHEY and CDR2 is SVGAGI in the germline V gene. The CDR3 sequence: CASSRTQTTGPEQYF. DNA of the CDR3: TGTGCCAGCAGCAGGACACAAACGACAGGCCCCGAGCAGTACTTC.

This sequence joins TRBV3-1 (or the pseudogene TRBV3-2) and TRBJ2-1; D is possibly TRBD2 (6 bases). The V end was cut by 1 base, the J end by 7 bases, with 20 bases between. There are 17 residues in the CDR3. Germline V lookup: CDR1 LGHDT, CDR2 YNNKEL (reference sequence). The chain's CDR3 is CASSQGGLLLTTNEQFF. For the CDR3, the DNA is TGTGCCAGCAGCCAAGGCGGACTATTATTAACGACGAATGAGCAGTTCTTC.

V is TRBV27 and J is TRBJ2-1; TRBD2 agrees at 7 bases. V was clipped by 1 base and J by 15 bases; unmatched bases: 12. The CDR3 sequence is 14 residues long. Germline values: CDR1 MNHEY, CDR2 SMNVEV (reference sequence). The CDR3 DNA sequence: TGTGCCAGCAGTTTATTCTATGGACTAGAAGGACTGTTCTTC. The encoded protein is CASSLFYGLEGLFF.

The V and J genes are TRBV7-7 and TRBJ2-2, with D possibly matching TRBD1 (6 bases). The germline V gene encodes CDR1 SSHAT and CDR2 FNYEAQ (reference sequence). The CDR3 extends over 15 amino acids. V lost 5 bases, J lost 4 bases, and 14 bases lay in between. In DNA form, the CDR3 reads TGTGCCAGCAGCATGAACAGGGCGGGCACCGGGGAGCTGTTTTTT. Its protein product is CASSMNRAGTGELFF.

This chain links TRBV30 with TRBJ1-6; possible D gene TRBD1, 5 bases. Germline-derived CDR1 and CDR2 are GTSNPN and SVGIG (reference sequence). The ends were cut back, 2 bases at V and 7 bases at J, with 21 bases in the middle. The CDR3 loop spans 17 amino acids. CDR3 residues: CAWSLVGASFLNSPLHF. The CDR3 DNA follows: TGTGCCTGGAGTTTAGTAGGGGCCAGCTTTTTAAATTCACCCCTCCACTTT. Complete variable domain (other parts from reference TRBV30 and TRBJ1-6): SQTIHQWPATLVQPVGSPLSLECTVEGTSNPNLYWYRQAAGRGLQLLFYSVGIGQISSEVPQNLSASRPQDRQFILSSKKLLLSDSGFYLCAWSLVGASFLNSPLHFGNGTRLTVT.

This chain connects TRBV2 to TRBJ1-5; D perhaps matches TRBD1 (5 bases). The CDR3 has 14 residues. Germline-derived CDR1 and CDR2 are SNHLY and FYNNEI. V was clipped by 4 bases and J by 4 bases, with 11 bases between them. The CDR3 DNA reads TGTGCCAGCAGTGGACAGTCTCTAAATCAGCCCCAGCATTTT. Translated: CASSGQSLNQPQHF.

This clone is a singleton in its sample. The chain is built from TRBV4-2 and TRBJ1-2, with 9 bases aligning to TRBD1. V lost 0 bases and J lost 4; bases outside the gene matches: 3. Germline values: CDR1 LGHNA, CDR2 YNFKEQ. The CDR3 is made up of 15 amino acids. In DNA, the CDR3 is TGTGCCAGCAGCCAAGATGGGACAGGGACCTATGGCTACACCTTC. Translated: CASSQDGTGTYGYTF.

This clone appeared a few times. V gene TRBV5-7 combines with J gene TRBJ2-1; D is possibly TRBD2 (6 bases). TRBV5-7 is reported as an ORF; its role is uncertain. The CDR3 is 13 residues long. The V end lost 1 base, the J end lost 8 bases, and 10 bases lay between the germline ends. In DNA, the CDR3 is TGTGCCAGCAGCTTGTCTAGCGTAGATGAGCAGTTCTTC. The encoded protein is CASSLSSVDEQFF.

This chain joins TRBV4-2 and TRBJ1-1; no clear D gene. Germline V gene lookup returns CDR1 LGHNA and CDR2 YNFKEQ. The CDR3 extends over 12 amino acids. The V end lost 4 bases, the J end lost 5 bases, and 8 bases lay between the germline ends. CDR3 in DNA: TGTGCCAGCAGCCCTCTCGGGACTGAAGCTTTCTTT. Translating gives CASSPLGTEAFF.

This rearrangement joins TRBV6-6 to TRBJ2-5, with TRBD2 identical over 7 bases. The CDR3 contains 17 residues. Trimming cost V 5 bases and J 1 base; bases outside gene matches: 13. CDR1 is MNHNY and CDR2 is SVGAGI in the germline V gene (reference sequence). CDR3 sequence: CASSLLGASGPQETQYF. CDR3 in DNA: TGTGCCAGCAGTCTCCTTGGGGCTAGCGGACCCCAAGAGACCCAGTACTTC.

On this clone: A much bigger clone sits one base away, suggesting this may be a read error. This rearrangement joins TRBV27 to TRBJ1-2; 7 bases map to TRBD1. Germline assignment: CDR1 MNHEY and CDR2 SMNVEV (reference sequence). The CDR3 sequence is 13 residues long. Germline trimming cut 5 bases from V and 2 bases from J; bases unmatched to any gene: 2. The CDR3 sequence is CASSPGQNYGYTF. DNA for the CDR3: TGTGCCAGCAGTCCGGGACAGAACTATGGCTACACCTTC.

The V and J genes are TRBV4-3 and TRBJ2-1; D unresolved. The germline gives CDR1 LGHNA, CDR2 YSLEER. The CDR3 consists of 13 residues. V lost 2 bases and J lost 10, with 12 bases in between. The CDR3, as DNA: TGCGCCAGCAGCCAAACGGCCGCTAGGGAGCAGTTCTTC. Its protein is CASSQTAAREQFF.

The chain employs TRBV18 and TRBJ2-7, with TRBD2 as a possible D gene (5 bases). The germline V gene encodes CDR1 KGHSH and CDR2 LQKENI. The length of the CDR3 is 15 residues. Trimming removed 1 base at V and 2 bases at J, with 12 bases between. DNA of the CDR3: TGTGCCAGCTCACCACGAGGGAATTTGGCCTACGAGCAGTACTTC. This sequence encodes CASSPRGNLAYEQYF.

This clone has only one observation. V and J are TRBV6-5 and TRBJ1-1, with 8 bases that match TRBD1. Germline values: CDR1 MNHEY, CDR2 SVGAGI. The CDR3 spans 15 residues. Trimming at V came to 0 bases and at J to 3 bases, leaving 3 bases not matched to a gene. The CDR3 spells CASSYSTGGDTEAFF. The CDR3 DNA reads TGTGCCAGCAGTTACTCAACAGGGGGGGACACTGAAGCTTTCTTT.

Only one count was recorded for this clone. The V gene is TRBV5-4, the J gene TRBJ2-5; TRBD1 agrees at 9 bases. Trimming removed 4 bases from V and 9 bases from J; junction bases left unmatched: 13. The CDR3 covers 15 residues. From germline, CDR1 is SGHNT and CDR2 YYREEE (reference sequence). Here the CDR3 reads CASSVRQGGSGAQYF. CDR3 sequence (DNA): TGTGCCAGCAGCGTACGACAGGGGGGCTCGGGGGCCCAGTACTTC.

The chain links TRBV24-1 to TRBJ2-3; perhaps TRBD2 as D (6 bases). This CDR3 is 17 amino acids long. Germline-derived CDR1 and CDR2 are KGHDR and SFDVKD. Deletions cut 10 bases from V and 2 bases from J, with 24 bases between. The CDR3 sequence is CATGTPLVAENTDTQYF. CDR3 sequence (DNA): TGTGCCACTGGGACCCCTTTAGTAGCGGAGAACACAGATACGCAGTATTTT.

The rearrangement links TRBV14 to TRBJ2-6, with D unresolved. V shed 4 bases and J shed 2 bases, with 6 bases lying between them. The germline V gene has CDR1 SGHDN and CDR2 FVKESK. This CDR3 spans 14 amino acids. The CDR3 region is CASSPRTGANVLTF. DNA of the CDR3: TGTGCCAGCAGCCCCAGAACTGGGGCCAACGTCCTGACTTTC.

This clone was seen more than once but under ten times. This chain joins TRBV5-1 and TRBJ2-3, with D perhaps matching TRBD2 (6 bases). The ends were cut back, 2 bases at V and 2 bases at J, with 15 bases in the middle. The CDR3 has 16 amino acids. CDR1 SGHRS and CDR2 YFSETQ come from the germline V gene. CDR3 in DNA: TGCGCCAGCAGCTTACGGGGCGGGGTGACCACAGATACGCAGTATTTT. As protein: CASSLRGGVTTDTQYF.

The chain couples TRBV7-8 to TRBJ2-3, with no clear D. The CDR3 loop spans 14 amino acids. Per germline, CDR1 SGHVS and CDR2 FQNEAQ. Trimming removed 7 bases from V and 1 base from J, with 12 bases in between. CDR3 sequence: CASTLLTGTDTQYF. The CDR3 bases are TGTGCCAGCACACTCCTTACGGGCACAGATACGCAGTATTTT.